The 4 T cell receptor beta chains below come from one sample, sequenced in a study of T cells in Graves' hyperthyroidism and ophthalmopathy. It was RNA transcripts that yielded the amplified TCR beta CDR3 regions. HTBI primers were employed in a first-round RT-PCR of the TCR CDR3. One entry per CDR3 protein, called by TCRdb with MiXCR from the multiplex PCR reads. The sample holds about 500,000 distinct CDR3 sequences, roughly a sixth seen once. Sample: blood. All receptors come from a woman between 18 and 29 years old with Graves' ophthalmopathy.

The chain is built from TRBV6-1 and TRBJ1-1; unclear D gene. The CDR3 consists of 17 residues. V lost 5 bases, J lost 0 bases, and 19 bases lay in between. Per the germline V gene, CDR1 is MNHNS and CDR2 is SASEGT. The CDR3 coding sequence is TGTGCCAGCAGTCAAGAAGGTTGCGGGCACATGAACACTGAAGCTTTCTTT. Translation: CASSQEGCGHMNTEAFF.

As to this clonotype: One base away lies a much larger clone, so this may be a sequencing read error. The chain carries TRBV27 and TRBJ2-3; the D is unclear. Per germline, CDR1 MNHEY and CDR2 SMNVEV (reference sequence). The CDR3 is made up of 15 amino acids. Deletions cut 2 bases from V and 1 base from J, with 10 bases between. The CDR3 here is CASSLEARGTDTQYF. CDR3 nucleotide sequence: TGTGCCAGCAGTTTAGAGGCAAGGGGCACAGATACGCAGTATTTT.

This clonotype was seen just once. The genes are TRBV6-5 and TRBJ1-4; TRBD1 might be the D (5 bases). V shed 7 bases and J shed 0 bases, with 9 bases lying between them. The CDR3 is made up of 14 amino acids. Germline CDR1 MNHEY, CDR2 SVGAGI. CDR3 protein: CASMGGATNEKLFF. CDR3 in DNA: TGTGCCAGCATGGGGGGTGCAACTAATGAAAAACTGTTTTTT.

This clonotype was counted at least ten times. Written as DNA, the CDR3 is TGTGCCAGCAGCTTATCCCAGGGGGCTGCCTACGAGCAGTACTTC. This gives the protein CASSLSQGAAYEQYF. The genes are TRBV11-2 and TRBJ2-7; 8 bases are a match to TRBD1. The V gene's germline CDR1 is SGHAT and CDR2 FQNNGV. This CDR3 is 15 amino acids long. V gave up 2 bases and J gave up 2 bases; unmatched junction bases: 5.